This note documents a single T cell receptor beta chain sequence. As handled by the study authors: Quantification of nucleated cells was approximated via reference gene primer amplification. Some clones are missing from TCRdb's copy, which holds only in-frame ones; the method was immunoSEQ multiplex PCR. D and trimming come from the DNA, and the V and J calls and clone size come from that table. The table has about 140,000 clones, roughly 85% seen once. These data belong to a study of blood T cell repertoires in COVID-19. At the level of the study: The origin of the acute and convalescent COVID-19 samples was the United States, Italy and Spain.

This CDR3 has 16 residues. Germline lookup yields CDR1 SGHVS and CDR2 FQNEAQ. With 1 base removed from V and 1 base from J, the gap between germline ends came to 14 bases. The chain recombines TRBV7-8 with TRBJ2-7; no definite D call. The receptor was derived from a man aged 50 to 59 with acute or convalescent COVID-19. What was sequenced was peripheral blood. The CDR3 sequence: CASSLDTGLPSYEQYF. Here the CDR3 DNA reads TGTGCCAGCAGCTTAGATACTGGTTTACCTTCCTACGAGCAGTACTTC.